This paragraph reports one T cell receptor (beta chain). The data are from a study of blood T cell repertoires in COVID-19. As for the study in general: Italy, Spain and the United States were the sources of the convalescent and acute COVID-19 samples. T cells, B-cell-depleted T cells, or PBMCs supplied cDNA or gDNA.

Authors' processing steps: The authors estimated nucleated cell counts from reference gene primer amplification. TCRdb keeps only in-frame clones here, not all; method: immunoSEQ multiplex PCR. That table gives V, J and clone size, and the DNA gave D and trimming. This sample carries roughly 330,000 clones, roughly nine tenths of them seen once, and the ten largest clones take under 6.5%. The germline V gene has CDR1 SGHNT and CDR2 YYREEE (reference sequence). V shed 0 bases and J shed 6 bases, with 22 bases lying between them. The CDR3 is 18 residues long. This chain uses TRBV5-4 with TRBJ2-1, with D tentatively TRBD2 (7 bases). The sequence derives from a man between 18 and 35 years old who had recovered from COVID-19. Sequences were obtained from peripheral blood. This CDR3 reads CASSLARGGAGALNEQFF. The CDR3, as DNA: TGTGCCAGCAGCTTGGCGCGTGGGGGGGCGGGAGCTCTCAATGAGCAGTTCTTC.